This T cell receptor (beta chain) came from a study of Ad26.COV2.S vaccination and SARS-CoV-2 variants. Clones were sequenced by immunoSEQ multiplex PCR, and TCRdb holds only the in-frame ones, with some missing. The table has hundreds of thousands of clones, 86% seen once. CDR1 is MNHEY and CDR2 is SVGAGI in the germline V gene. The CDR3 sequence is 15 residues long. V lost 2 bases, J lost 2 bases, and 11 bases lay in between. The treatment denotes: around 19 received Ad26.COV2.S at low or high dose, single or two shots; about 5 received placebo; per-sample allocation not given. Day 63 after the first vaccine or placebo injection was the time point for sampling.

The material sequenced was peripheral blood, taken in a trial of Ad26.COV2.S vaccine versus placebo. The clonotype was recovered from a person aged 18-60 years who received the Ad26.COV2.S COVID-19 vaccine or a placebo. V is TRBV6-5 and J is TRBJ2-3; D is unresolved. Written as DNA, the CDR3 is TGTGCCAGCAGTTACACGGGCTCCAACACAGATACGCAGTATTTT. As protein: CASSYTGSNTDTQYF.